This T cell receptor beta chain was observed in a study of regulatory T cells in long-lasting Graves disease. Study in general: Over 5 years on antithyroid drugs plus positive TSH receptor antibodies marked Graves' disease as persistent.

Germline V CDR1 and CDR2: SNHLY, FYNNEI. Trimming removed 1 base from V and 4 bases from J; junction bases left unmatched: 3. This CDR3 is 14 amino acids long. TCR beta libraries were built with iRepertoire HTBI primers and Arm-PCR of CDR3 regions. Via MiXCR, TCRdb re-called the multiplex PCR reads, giving one row per CDR3 protein. This table has about 340,000 distinct CDR3 sequences, roughly a fifth appearing once. Time point indicated: persistent/refractory GD, antithyroid drugs over 5 years with positive TRAb. Extracted PBMC RNA gave rise to the TCR library. Study results and caveats: Compared with new cases, persistent Graves' patients showed reduced TCR diversity. TRBV28 was favored in persistent disease, as were TRBJ1-2 and TRBJ2-5.

This clonotype was seen at least ten times. As yet, its antigen is unknown. The starting material was peripheral blood mononuclear cells (PBMCs), obtained when the disease was refractory, from a patient treated with antithyroid drugs. The chain links TRBV2 to TRBJ1-2; 7 bases match TRBD1. The sequence was collected from a female donor with Graves disease. As DNA, the CDR3 is TGTGCCAGCAGTGAAGGGGAGGGGGCCTATGGCTACACCTTC. It is translated as CASSEGEGAYGYTF.